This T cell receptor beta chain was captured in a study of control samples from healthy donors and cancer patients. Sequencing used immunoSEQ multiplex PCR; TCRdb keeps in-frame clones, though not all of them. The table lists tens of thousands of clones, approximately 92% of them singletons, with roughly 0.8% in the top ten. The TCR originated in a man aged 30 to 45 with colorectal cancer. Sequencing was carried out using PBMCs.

CDR3 loop: CASSLGRGGALFEAFF. As DNA, the CDR3 is TGTGCCAGCAGCTTAGGGAGGGGGGGCGCCTTATTTGAAGCTTTCTTT. V usage is TRBV7-2 and J usage is TRBJ1-1, with D possibly TRBD1 on 6 matching bases. The V gene lost 1 base and the J gene lost 7 bases, with 19 bases spanning the gap. The CDR3 is 16 amino acids. Germline values: CDR1 SGHTA, CDR2 FQGNSA. Based on the CDR3 plus reference TRBV7-2 and TRBJ1-1, the full variable domain is GAGVSQSPSNKVTEKGKDVELRCDPISGHTALYWYRQSLGQGLEFLIYFQGNSAPDKSGLPSDRFSAERTGGSVSTLTIQRTQQEDSAVYLCASSLGRGGALFEAFFGQGTRLTVV.